The clone carrying this TCR beta chain was seen only a few times. Its antigen is undetermined. PCR involved 60 Vbeta and 13 Jbeta primers. Some clones are missing from TCRdb's copy, which holds only in-frame ones; the method was immunoSEQ multiplex PCR. The sample carries approximately 150,000 clones, roughly 80% recorded once. The V and J ends lost 4 bases and 2 bases respectively, with 16 bases between them. This CDR3 has 16 amino acids. Germline V gives CDR1 MDHEN, CDR2 SYDVKM. This entry belongs to a study of cytomegalovirus exposure and HLA in healthy donors. Study-level points and caveats: Association of a missense DCLRE1C variant with TCR beta V- and J-gene trimming was reported in a later analysis. Rates of TCR association differed by HLA locus in a later analysis, with DRB1 highest and HLA-C lowest. On later analysis, the bulk of CMV-associated TCR beta chains appeared to be HLA-restricted.

The sequencing sample was made of PBMCs. The gene calls are TRBV28 and TRBJ2-3, with a weak D call TRBD2 (6 bases). This clonotype was obtained from a man younger than 30 in good health and CMV-seropositive. The CDR3 nucleotides are TGTGCCAGCAGTTCCCTAAGTCGACTAGTCACAGATACGCAGTATTTT. Protein product: CASSSLSRLVTDTQYF.